Each of the 5 T cell receptor beta chains below was sequenced from the same sample in a study of identical twins. A single record per CDR3 protein comes from TCRdb applying MiXCR to the 5' RACE reads. The data hold approximately 600,000 distinct CDR3 sequences, with roughly 9.5% observed a single time. These data were also filed under a second study, of yellow fever vaccine responses in identical twins.

Source material: PBMCs. These receptor sequences come from a woman aged 18-35 years in good health.

The chain employs TRBV6-1 and TRBJ2-7; 8 nucleotides match TRBD2. Germline V gives CDR1 MNHNS, CDR2 SASEGT. CDR3 length equals 14 residues. V was pared by 5 bases and J by 10 bases, with 13 bases of the junction left unmatched. The CDR3 DNA reads TGTGCCAGCAGTACCACCAAAACCGGGACTAGACAGTACTTC. Protein product: CASSTTKTGTRQYF.

This clonotype was found many times. One end of the junction fails to match germline, which may point to a read error. V gene TRBV14 combines with J gene TRBJ2-1; D gene uncertain. This CDR3 has 11 amino acids. Germline CDR1 is SGHDN and CDR2 is FVKESK. DNA of the CDR3: TGCGCCAGCAGCCAAGTGGGTGAGCAGTTCTTC. Translating gives CASSQVGEQFF.

This clonotype has more than one count but fewer than ten. This chain uses TRBV27 with TRBJ2-2, with D unclear. The ends were cut back, 3 bases at V and 5 bases at J, with 10 bases in the middle. The CDR3 covers 14 residues. CDR1 and CDR2 (germline): MNHEY, SMNVEV (reference sequence). CDR3 in DNA: TGTGCCAGCAGTTTCAACTTTGGGACCGGGGAGCTGTTTTTT. Protein: CASSFNFGTGELFF.

This clonotype turned up a few times. The chain recombines TRBV30 with TRBJ2-3; D might be TRBD1 (5 bases). The V end lost 1 base, the J end lost 1 base, and 9 bases lay between the germline ends. Germline values: CDR1 GTSNPN, CDR2 SVGIG (reference sequence). The CDR3 contains 14 residues. The CDR3 sequence is CAWSGGSGTDTQYF. The CDR3 coding sequence is TGTGCCTGGAGTGGGGGCTCCGGCACAGATACGCAGTATTTT.

There are a few counts of this clonotype. CDR3 sequence: CSVGGGGGYEQYF. CDR3 coding DNA: TGCAGCGTCGGGGGGGGAGGGGGCTACGAGCAGTACTTC. This chain connects TRBV29-1 to TRBJ2-7; TRBD2 matches 8 bases. V lost 6 bases to trimming and J lost 3 bases; unmatched junction nucleotides: 7. Germline CDR1 reads SQVTM; CDR2 reads ANQGSEA. There are 13 residues in the CDR3.